A selection of T cell receptor beta chains follows, all from one sample in a study of T cell repertoires in cytomegalovirus infection. Via MiXCR, TCRdb re-called the reads, giving one row per CDR3 protein. The table shows around 340,000 distinct CDR3 sequences, with just under 30% occurring only once. These TCRs are of unknown antigen specificity. This sample comprised cultured PBMCs, obtained from culture after CMV antigen stimulation. These receptors were obtained from a human donor in good health (CMV status not recorded). Some clones in this sample may be carry-over from other donors' samples. Both conserved end residues are part of each CDR3. A D gene is named only where the DNA matches it firmly. Size tells how often a clone was seen (once, few, many) or the class of an expanded clone, and some rows leave it out.

>.|.|15|TRBJ2-5|TRBV7-2
CASSPQWAPQETQYF
TGTGCCAGCAGCCCCCAGTGGGCCCCCCAAGAGACCCAGTACTTC
>TRBD1|.|15|TRBJ2-1|TRBV7-3
CASRPSGTGRNEQFF
TGTGCCAGCAGACCATCCGGGACAGGGAGGAATGAGCAGTTCTTC
>.|medium-sized|18|TRBJ1-5|TRBV24-1
CATSDAPGQGDGNQPQHF
TGTGCCACCAGTGATGCCCCCGGCCAGGGTGATGGCAATCAGCCCCAGCATTTT
>.|.|13|TRBJ1-1|TRBV3-1
CASSQGGFAEAFF
TGTGCCAGCAGCCAGGGGGGGTTCGCTGAAGCTTTCTTT
>.|few|15|TRBJ2-7|TRBV7-9
CASSPAGRAPYEQYF
TGTGCCAGCAGCCCTGCGGGCAGGGCCCCCTACGAGCAGTACTTC
>.|.|17|TRBJ1-5|TRBV4-2
CASSQGPGRPSNQPQHF
TGTGCCAGCAGCCAAGGGCCTGGACGTCCTAGCAATCAGCCCCAGCATTTT
>TRBD1|few|17|TRBJ2-3|TRBV7-2
CASSAPGQGARADTQYF
TGTGCCAGCAGCGCACCGGGACAGGGGGCCAGGGCAGATACGCAGTATTTT
>TRBD2|.|15|TRBJ2-1|TRBV7-2
CASSSLEAGANEQFF
TGTGCCAGCAGTAGTCTCGAAGCGGGGGCCAATGAGCAGTTCTTC
>.|.|15|TRBJ1-5|TRBV7-8
CASTLDRFSNQPQHF
TGTGCCAGCACCCTAGACAGATTTAGCAATCAGCCCCAGCATTTT
>TRBD2|few|17|TRBJ2-3|TRBV12-3/TRBV12-4
CASNIAGGPGGTDTQYF
TGTGCCAGCAACATAGCGGGAGGGCCAGGGGGCACAGATACGCAGTATTTT
>.|few|14|TRBJ2-7|TRBV27
CASSFSRSSYEQYF
TGTGCCAGCAGTTTCTCCAGGAGCTCCTACGAGCAGTACTTC
>TRBD2|.|14|TRBJ2-1|TRBV29-1
CSVGTSGGYNEQFF
TGCAGCGTGGGAACTAGCGGGGGATACAATGAGCAGTTCTTC
>TRBD1|many|17|TRBJ1-4|TRBV15
CATSTGQGGATNEKLFF
TGTGCCACCAGCACCGGACAGGGGGGAGCAACTAATGAAAAACTGTTTTTT
>.|.|16|TRBJ1-1|TRBV3-1
CASSQETWSIYTEAFF
TGTGCCAGCAGCCAAGAGACCTGGTCGATTTACACTGAAGCTTTCTTT
>.|few|12|TRBJ2-7|TRBV7-9
CASSFQGGEQYF
TGTGCCAGCAGCTTCCAGGGCGGCGAGCAGTACTTC
>.|many|13|TRBJ1-4|TRBV7-2
CASSPYRSEKLFF
TGTGCCAGCAGCCCGTACAGGTCTGAAAAACTGTTTTTT
>.|.|14|TRBJ2-2|TRBV19
CASTAGANTGELFF
TGTGCCAGTACGGCTGGTGCGAACACCGGGGAGCTGTTTTTT
>TRBD2|few|13|TRBJ2-5|TRBV6-1
CASSGGVTETQYF
TGTGCCAGCAGCGGGGGGGTCACAGAGACCCAGTACTTC
>.|.|17|TRBJ1-5|TRBV6-2/TRBV6-3
CASSYSDRIDSNQPQHF
TGTGCCAGCAGTTACTCGGACAGAATTGACAGCAATCAGCCCCAGCATTTT
>TRBD2|.|15|TRBJ2-7|TRBV4-1
CASSRGLANAYEQYF
TGCGCCAGCAGCCGGGGACTAGCTAACGCCTACGAGCAGTACTTC
>.|.|15|TRBJ1-1|TRBV19
CASSIQNLVNTEAFF
TGTGCCAGTAGTATACAGAACCTTGTGAACACTGAAGCTTTCTTT
>.|.|15|TRBJ2-7|TRBV5-4
CASSLPGSASYEQYF
TGTGCCAGCAGCCTCCCGGGTTCCGCCTCCTACGAGCAGTACTTC
>TRBD1|.|16|TRBJ1-4|TRBV11-2
CASSSRQGGPNEKLFF
TGTGCCAGCAGCTCCCGACAGGGAGGCCCTAATGAAAAACTGTTTTTT
>.|.|11|TRBJ2-7|TRBV27
CASSIGEEQYF
TGTGCCAGTTCGATTGGAGAAGAGCAGTACTTC
>.|few|15|TRBJ2-7|TRBV6-5
CASSYSRRQAYEQYF
TGTGCCAGCAGTTACTCAAGACGGCAGGCCTACGAGCAGTACTTC
>.|.|13|TRBJ1-5|TRBV19
CASSTTVDQPQHF
TGTGCCAGTAGTACCACGGTTGATCAGCCCCAGCATTTT
>TRBD1|.|16|TRBJ1-6|TRBV6-1
CASSPRGGQGNSPLHF
TGTGCCAGCAGTCCCCGGGGGGGACAGGGGAATTCACCCCTCCACTTT
>.|many|14|TRBJ1-1|TRBV12-3/TRBV12-4
CASILQGFSTEAFF
TGTGCCAGCATACTTCAGGGGTTTAGCACTGAAGCTTTCTTT
>.|few|12|TRBJ2-1|TRBV11-2
CASSLAPLEQFF
TGTGCCAGCAGCTTAGCCCCTCTGGAGCAGTTCTTC
>TRBD1|few|15|TRBJ2-7|TRBV5-1
CASSLRTGATYEQYF
TGCGCCAGCAGCCTAAGGACAGGGGCGACCTACGAGCAGTACTTC